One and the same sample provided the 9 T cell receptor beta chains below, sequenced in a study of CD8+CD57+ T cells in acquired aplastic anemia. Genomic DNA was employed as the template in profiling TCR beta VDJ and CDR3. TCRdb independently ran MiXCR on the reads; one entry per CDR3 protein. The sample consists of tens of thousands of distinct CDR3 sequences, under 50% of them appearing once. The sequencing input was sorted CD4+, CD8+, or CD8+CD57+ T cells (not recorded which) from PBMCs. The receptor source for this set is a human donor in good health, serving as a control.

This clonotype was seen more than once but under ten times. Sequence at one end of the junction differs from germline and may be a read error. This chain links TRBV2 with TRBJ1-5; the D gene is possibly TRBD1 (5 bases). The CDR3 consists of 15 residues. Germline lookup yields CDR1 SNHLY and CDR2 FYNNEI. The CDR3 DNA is TGTGCCAGCAGCGAAGGTGTCGGGACTGGGCAGCCCCAGCATTTT. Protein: CASSEGVGTGQPQHF.

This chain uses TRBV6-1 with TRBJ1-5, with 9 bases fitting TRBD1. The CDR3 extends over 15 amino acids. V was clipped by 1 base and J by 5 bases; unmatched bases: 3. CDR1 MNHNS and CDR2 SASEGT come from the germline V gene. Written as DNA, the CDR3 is TGTGCCAGCAGTGAAGTCGGACAGGGGCATCAGCCCCAGCATTTT. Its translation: CASSEVGQGHQPQHF.

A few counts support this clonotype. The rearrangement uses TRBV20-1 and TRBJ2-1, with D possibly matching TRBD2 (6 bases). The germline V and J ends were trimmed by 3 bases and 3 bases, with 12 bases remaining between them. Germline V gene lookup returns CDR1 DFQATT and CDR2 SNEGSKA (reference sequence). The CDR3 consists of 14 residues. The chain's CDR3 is CSASRLADYNEQFF. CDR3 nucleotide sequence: TGCAGTGCTAGCCGGTTAGCGGACTACAATGAGCAGTTCTTC.

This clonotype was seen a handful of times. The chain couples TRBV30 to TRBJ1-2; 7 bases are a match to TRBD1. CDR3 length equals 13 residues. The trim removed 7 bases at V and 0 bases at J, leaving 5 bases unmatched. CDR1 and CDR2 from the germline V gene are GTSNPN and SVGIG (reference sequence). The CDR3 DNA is TGTGCCTATAGGGACAGATCTAACTATGGCTACACCTTC. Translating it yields CAYRDRSNYGYTF. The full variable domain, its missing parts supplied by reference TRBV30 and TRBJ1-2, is SQTIHQWPATLVQPVGSPLSLECTVEGTSNPNLYWYRQAAGRGLQLLFYSVGIGQISSEVPQNLSASRPQDRQFILSSKKLLLSDSGFYLCAYRDRSNYGYTFGSGTRLTVV.

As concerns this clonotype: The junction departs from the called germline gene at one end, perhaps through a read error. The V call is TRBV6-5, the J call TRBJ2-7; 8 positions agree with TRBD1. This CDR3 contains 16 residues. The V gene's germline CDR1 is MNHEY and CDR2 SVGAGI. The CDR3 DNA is TGTGCCATCAGTTACGGACCTGACAGGGGCACCTACGAGCAGTACTTC. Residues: CAISYGPDRGTYEQYF.

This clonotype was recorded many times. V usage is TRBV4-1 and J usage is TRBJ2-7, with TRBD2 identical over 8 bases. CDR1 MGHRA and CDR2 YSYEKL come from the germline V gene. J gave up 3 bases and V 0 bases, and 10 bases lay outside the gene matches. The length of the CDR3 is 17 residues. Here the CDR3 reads CASSQEGGSGRIYEQYF. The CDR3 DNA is TGCGCCAGCAGCCAAGAGGGGGGAAGCGGGAGAATCTACGAGCAGTACTTC.

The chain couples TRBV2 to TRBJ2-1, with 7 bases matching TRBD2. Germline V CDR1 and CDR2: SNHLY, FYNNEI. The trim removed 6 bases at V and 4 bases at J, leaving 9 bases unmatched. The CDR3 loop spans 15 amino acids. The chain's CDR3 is CASSPLASTYNEQFF. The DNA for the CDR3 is TGTGCCAGCAGCCCACTAGCGTCGACTTACAATGAGCAGTTCTTC.

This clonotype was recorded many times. CDR3 loop: CASSYARGFSYEQYF. CDR3 bases: TGTGCCAGCAGCTACGCCCGGGGGTTCTCCTACGAGCAGTACTTC. The chain is built from TRBV7-8 and TRBJ2-7, with TRBD2 as a possible D gene (6 bases). Germline lookup yields CDR1 SGHVS and CDR2 FQNEAQ. The CDR3 is 15 amino acids. The V end lost 4 bases, the J end lost 0 bases, and 13 bases lay between the germline ends.

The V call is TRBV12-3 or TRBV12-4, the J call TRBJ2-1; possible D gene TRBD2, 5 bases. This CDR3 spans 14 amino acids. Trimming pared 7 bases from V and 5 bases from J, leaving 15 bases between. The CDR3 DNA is TGTGCCAGCATCGGGCAGACTAAGAACAATGAGCAGTTCTTC. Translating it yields CASIGQTKNNEQFF.